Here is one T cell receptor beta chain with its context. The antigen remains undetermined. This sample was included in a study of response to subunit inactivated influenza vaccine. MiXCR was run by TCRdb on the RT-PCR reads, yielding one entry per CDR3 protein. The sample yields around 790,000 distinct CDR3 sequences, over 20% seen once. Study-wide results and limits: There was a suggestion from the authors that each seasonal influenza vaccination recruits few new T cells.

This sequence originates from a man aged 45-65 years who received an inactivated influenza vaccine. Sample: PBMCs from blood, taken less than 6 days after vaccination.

The CDR3 spells CAGGSKKWGMQFF. The CDR3 region has the DNA TGTGCCGGTGGGTCGAAGAAGTGGGGAATGCAGTTCTTC. The chain recombines TRBV6-2 or TRBV6-3 with TRBJ2-1; no reliable D call. The germline CDR1 and CDR2 sequences are MNHEY and SVGEGT. The CDR3 spans 13 residues. V was trimmed by 11 bases and J by 12 bases, leaving 23 bases between them.